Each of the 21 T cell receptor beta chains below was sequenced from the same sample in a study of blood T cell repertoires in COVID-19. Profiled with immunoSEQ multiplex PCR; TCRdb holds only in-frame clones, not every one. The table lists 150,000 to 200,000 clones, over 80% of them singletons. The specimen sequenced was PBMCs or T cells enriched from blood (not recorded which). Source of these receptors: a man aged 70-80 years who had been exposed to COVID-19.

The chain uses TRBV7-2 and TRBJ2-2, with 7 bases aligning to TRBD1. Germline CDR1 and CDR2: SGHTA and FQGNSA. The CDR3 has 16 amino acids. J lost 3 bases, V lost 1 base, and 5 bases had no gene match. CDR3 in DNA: TGTGCCAGCAGCTTAGTAGGGGGCCAATACACCGGGGAGCTGTTTTTT. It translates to CASSLVGGQYTGELFF.

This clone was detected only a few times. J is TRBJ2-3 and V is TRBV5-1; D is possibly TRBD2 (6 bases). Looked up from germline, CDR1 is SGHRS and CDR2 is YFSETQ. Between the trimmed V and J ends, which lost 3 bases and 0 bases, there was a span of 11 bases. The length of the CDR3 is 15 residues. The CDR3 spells CASSSRGSSTDTQYF. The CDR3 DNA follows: TGCGCCAGCAGCTCACGGGGGTCTAGCACAGATACGCAGTATTTT.

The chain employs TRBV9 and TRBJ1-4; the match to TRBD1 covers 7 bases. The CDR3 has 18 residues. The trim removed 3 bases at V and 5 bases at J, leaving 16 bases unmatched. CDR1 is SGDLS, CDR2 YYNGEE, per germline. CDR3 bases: TGTGCCAGCAGCGCAGACGGGACAGCGCGACTTCGGAATGAAAAACTGTTTTTT. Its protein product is CASSADGTARLRNEKLFF.

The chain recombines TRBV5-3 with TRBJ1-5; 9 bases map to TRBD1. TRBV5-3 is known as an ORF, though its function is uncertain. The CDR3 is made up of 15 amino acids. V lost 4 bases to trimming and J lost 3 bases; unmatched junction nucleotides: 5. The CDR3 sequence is CARSAGQGHNQPQHF. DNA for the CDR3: TGTGCCAGAAGCGCGGGACAGGGCCACAATCAGCCCCAGCATTTT.

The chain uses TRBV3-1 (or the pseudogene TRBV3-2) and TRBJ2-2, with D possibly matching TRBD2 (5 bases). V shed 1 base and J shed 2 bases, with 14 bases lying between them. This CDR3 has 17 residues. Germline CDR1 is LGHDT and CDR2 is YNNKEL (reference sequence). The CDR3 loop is CASSQALGSSNTGELFF. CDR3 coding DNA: TGTGCCAGCAGCCAAGCTTTGGGGAGCTCTAACACCGGGGAGCTGTTTTTT.

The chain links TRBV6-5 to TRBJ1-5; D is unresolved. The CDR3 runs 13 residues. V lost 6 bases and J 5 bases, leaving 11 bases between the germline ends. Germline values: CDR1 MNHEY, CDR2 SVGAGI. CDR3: CASSASWDQPQHF. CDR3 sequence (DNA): TGTGCCAGCAGCGCTAGTTGGGATCAGCCCCAGCATTTT.

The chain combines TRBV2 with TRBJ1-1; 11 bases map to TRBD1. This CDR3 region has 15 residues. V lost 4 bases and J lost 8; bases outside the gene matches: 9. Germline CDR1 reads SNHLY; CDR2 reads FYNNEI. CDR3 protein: CASSVGQGAIYEAFF. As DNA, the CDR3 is TGTGCCAGCAGTGTCGGACAGGGGGCAATCTACGAAGCTTTCTTT. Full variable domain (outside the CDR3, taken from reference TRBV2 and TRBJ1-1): EPEVTQTPSHQVTQMGQEVILRCVPISNHLYFYWYRQILGQKVEFLVSFYNNEISEKSEIFDDQFSVERPDGSNFTLKIRSTKLEDSAMYFCASSVGQGAIYEAFFGQGTRLTVV.

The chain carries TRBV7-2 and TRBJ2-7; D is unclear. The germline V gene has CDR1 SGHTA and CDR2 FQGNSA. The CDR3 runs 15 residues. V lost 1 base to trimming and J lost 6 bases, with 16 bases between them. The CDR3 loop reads CASSLDNPGLGEQYF. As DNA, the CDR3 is TGTGCCAGCAGCTTAGATAACCCGGGTTTAGGCGAGCAGTACTTC.

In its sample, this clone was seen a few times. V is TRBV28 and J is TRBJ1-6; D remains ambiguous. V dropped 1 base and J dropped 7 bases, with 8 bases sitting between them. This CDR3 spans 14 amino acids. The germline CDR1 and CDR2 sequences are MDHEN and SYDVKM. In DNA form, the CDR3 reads TGTGCCAGCAGTTTATCGGTCGGGAATTCACCCCTCCACTTT. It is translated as CASSLSVGNSPLHF. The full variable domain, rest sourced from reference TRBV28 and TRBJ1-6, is DVKVTQSSRYLVKRTGEKVFLECVQDMDHENMFWYRQDPGLGLRLIYFSYDVKMKEKGDIPEGYSVSREKKERFSLILESASTNQTSMYLCASSLSVGNSPLHFGNGTRLTVT.

CDR3 bases: TGTGCCAGCAGCTTGGTATCTCCTAAGAACACTGAAGCTTTCTTT. The encoded protein is CASSLVSPKNTEAFF. The chain employs TRBV5-4 and TRBJ1-1, with D hard to call. The CDR3 consists of 15 residues. The germline V gene encodes CDR1 SGHNT and CDR2 YYREEE (reference sequence). V lost 0 bases and J 1 base, leaving 10 bases between the germline ends.

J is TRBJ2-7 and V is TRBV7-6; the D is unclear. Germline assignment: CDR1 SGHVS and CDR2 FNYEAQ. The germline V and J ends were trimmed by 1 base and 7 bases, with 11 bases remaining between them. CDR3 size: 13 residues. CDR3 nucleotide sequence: TGTGCCAGCAGCTTAGGTCCGGCTAGGGAGCAGTACTTC. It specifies CASSLGPAREQYF.

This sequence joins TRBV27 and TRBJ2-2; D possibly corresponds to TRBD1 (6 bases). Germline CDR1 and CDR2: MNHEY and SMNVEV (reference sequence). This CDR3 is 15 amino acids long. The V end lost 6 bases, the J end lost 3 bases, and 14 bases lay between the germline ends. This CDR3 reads CASSLSDRHTGELFF. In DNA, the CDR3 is TGTGCCAGCAGCCTTTCGGACAGACACACCGGGGAGCTGTTTTTT.

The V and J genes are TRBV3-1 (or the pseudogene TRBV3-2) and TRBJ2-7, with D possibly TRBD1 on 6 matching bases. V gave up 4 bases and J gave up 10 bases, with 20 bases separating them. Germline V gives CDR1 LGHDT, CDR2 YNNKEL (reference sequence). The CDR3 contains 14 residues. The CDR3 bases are TGTGCCAGCAGCCCCGATCTTGAAGACAGGCGCCAGTACTTC. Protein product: CASSPDLEDRRQYF.

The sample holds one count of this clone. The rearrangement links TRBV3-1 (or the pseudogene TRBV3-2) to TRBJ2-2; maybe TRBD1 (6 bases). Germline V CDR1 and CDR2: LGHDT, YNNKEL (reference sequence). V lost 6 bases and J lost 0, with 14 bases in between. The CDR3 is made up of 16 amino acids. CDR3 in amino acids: CASRADRPANTGELFF. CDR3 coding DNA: TGTGCCAGCAGGGCCGACAGGCCTGCGAACACCGGGGAGCTGTTTTTT.

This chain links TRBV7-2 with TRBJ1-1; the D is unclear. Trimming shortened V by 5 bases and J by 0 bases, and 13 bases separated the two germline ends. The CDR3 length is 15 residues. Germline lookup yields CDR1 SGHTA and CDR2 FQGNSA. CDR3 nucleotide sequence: TGTGCCAGCAGCACCGAGAATTTAATGAACACTGAAGCTTTCTTT. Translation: CASSTENLMNTEAFF. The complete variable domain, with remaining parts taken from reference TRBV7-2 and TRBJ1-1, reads GAGVSQSPSNKVTEKGKDVELRCDPISGHTALYWYRQSLGQGLEFLIYFQGNSAPDKSGLPSDRFSAERTGGSVSTLTIQRTQQEDSAVYLCASSTENLMNTEAFFGQGTRLTVV.

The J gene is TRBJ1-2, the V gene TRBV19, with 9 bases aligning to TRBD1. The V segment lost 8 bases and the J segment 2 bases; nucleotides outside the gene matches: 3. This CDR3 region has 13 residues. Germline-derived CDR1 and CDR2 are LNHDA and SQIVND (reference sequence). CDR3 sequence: CASAGTGNYGYTF. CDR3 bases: TGTGCCAGTGCCGGGACAGGGAACTATGGCTACACCTTC.

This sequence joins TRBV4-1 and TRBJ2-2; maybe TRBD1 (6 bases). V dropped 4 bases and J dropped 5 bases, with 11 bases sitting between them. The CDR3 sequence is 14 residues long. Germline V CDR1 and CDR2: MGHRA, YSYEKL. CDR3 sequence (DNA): TGCGCCAGCAGCCCTGGACAGACGACCGGGGAGCTGTTTTTT. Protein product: CASSPGQTTGELFF.

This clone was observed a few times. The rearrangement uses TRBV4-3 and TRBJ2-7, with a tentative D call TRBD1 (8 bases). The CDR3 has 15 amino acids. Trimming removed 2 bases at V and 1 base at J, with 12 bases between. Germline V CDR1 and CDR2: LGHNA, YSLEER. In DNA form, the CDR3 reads TGCGCCAGCAGCCAAAACAGGGGGGGATCCTACGAGCAGTACTTC. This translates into CASSQNRGGSYEQYF.

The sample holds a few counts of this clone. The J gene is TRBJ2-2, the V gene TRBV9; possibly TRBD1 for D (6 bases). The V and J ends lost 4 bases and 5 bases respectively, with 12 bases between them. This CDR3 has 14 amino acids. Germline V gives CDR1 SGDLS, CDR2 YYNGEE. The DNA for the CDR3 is TGTGCCAGCAGCTCCAAACAGGGAACCGGGGAGCTGTTTTTT. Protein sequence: CASSSKQGTGELFF.

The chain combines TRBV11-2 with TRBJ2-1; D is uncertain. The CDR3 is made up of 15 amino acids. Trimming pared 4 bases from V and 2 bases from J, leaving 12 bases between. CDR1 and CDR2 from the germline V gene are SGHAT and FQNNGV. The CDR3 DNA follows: TGTGCCAGCAGCTCGACAAAATCTACCTACAATGAGCAGTTCTTC. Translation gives CASSSTKSTYNEQFF.

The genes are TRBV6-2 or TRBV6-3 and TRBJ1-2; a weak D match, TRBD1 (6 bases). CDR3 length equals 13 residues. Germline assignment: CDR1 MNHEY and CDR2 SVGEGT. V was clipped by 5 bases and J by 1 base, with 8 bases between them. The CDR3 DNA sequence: TGTGCCAGCAGTAGGACAGTTAACTATGGCTACACCTTC. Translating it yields CASSRTVNYGYTF.